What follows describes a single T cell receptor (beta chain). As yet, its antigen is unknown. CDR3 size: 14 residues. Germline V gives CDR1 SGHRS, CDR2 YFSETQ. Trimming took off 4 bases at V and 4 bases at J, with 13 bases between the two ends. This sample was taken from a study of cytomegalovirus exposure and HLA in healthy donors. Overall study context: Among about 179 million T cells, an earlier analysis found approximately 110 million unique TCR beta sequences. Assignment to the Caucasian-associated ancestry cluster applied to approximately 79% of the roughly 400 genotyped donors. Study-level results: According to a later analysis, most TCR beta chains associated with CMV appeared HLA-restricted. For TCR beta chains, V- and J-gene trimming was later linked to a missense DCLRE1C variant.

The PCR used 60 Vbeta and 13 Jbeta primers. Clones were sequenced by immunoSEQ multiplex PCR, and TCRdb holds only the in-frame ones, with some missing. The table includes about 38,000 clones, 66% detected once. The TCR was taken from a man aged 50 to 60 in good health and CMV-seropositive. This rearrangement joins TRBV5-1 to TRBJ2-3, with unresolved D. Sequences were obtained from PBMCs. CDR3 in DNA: TGCGCCAGCAGCACGAGTGGGCTCCCAGATACGCAGTATTTT. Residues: CASSTSGLPDTQYF.